Included here is one T cell receptor beta chain sequence, with context. The sample is drawn from a study of blood T cell repertoires in COVID-19. Study-wide context: The origin of the acute and convalescent COVID-19 samples was the United States, Italy and Spain.

Study processing details: Estimates of nucleated cell counts were drawn from the amplification of reference gene primers. The repertoire was sequenced with immunoSEQ multiplex PCR; TCRdb's copy has only in-frame clones and lacks some. The V and J calls and clone size were taken over from that table, and D and trimming were inferred from the DNA. This table has about 160,000 clones, around 80% appearing once. V gave up 9 bases and J gave up 6 bases; unmatched junction bases: 8. Germline V gene lookup returns CDR1 SNHLY and CDR2 FYNNEI. The length of the CDR3 is 14 residues. The rearrangement joins TRBV2 to TRBJ1-4; 9 bases line up with TRBD1. Sequences were obtained from peripheral blood. The origin of this receptor is an elderly woman with acute or convalescent COVID-19. The CDR3 is CASSTGGLDEKLFF. DNA of the CDR3: TGTGCCAGTTCAACAGGGGGCTTAGATGAAAAACTGTTTTTT.